Below, 15 T cell receptor beta chains from the same sample are listed, as sequenced in a study of blood T cell repertoires in COVID-19 (dated by TCRdb to the early 2020s). The library was obtained by the immunoSEQ multiplex PCR assay. TCRdb holds this immuneACCESS table with in-frame rearrangements only. Some clones are missing; in checked studies, unresolved V genes explain under half, and the rest has no known cause. The sample table contains about 250,000 clones; only one count was recorded for under 90% of them. Approximately 1.7% of the sample is held by the ten biggest clonotypes. The source material was PBMCs or T cells enriched from blood (not recorded which). These receptors all come from a man aged 40-49 years who had recovered from COVID-19.

The chain is built from TRBV6-4 and TRBJ2-1; D is possibly TRBD2 (10 bases). The ends were cut back, 0 bases at V and 6 bases at J, with 36 bases in the middle. Germline CDR1 is MRHNA and CDR2 is SNTAGT. The CDR3 loop spans 23 amino acids. CDR3 amino acids: CASSDSILTGGRSGRVKSNEQFF. CDR3 nucleotides: TGTGCCAGCAGTGACTCGATACTTACAGGGGGCAGGAGCGGGAGGGTAAAATCCAATGAGCAGTTCTTC.

V usage is TRBV5-6 and J usage is TRBJ2-7; D gene uncertain. The germline CDR1 and CDR2 sequences are SGHDT and YYEEEE. The CDR3 is 14 residues long. The germline V and J ends were trimmed by 0 bases and 5 bases, with 12 bases remaining between them. For the CDR3, the DNA is TGTGCCAGCAGCTTGGAAGCCCGGGTTAACGAGCAGTACTTC. Translating it yields CASSLEARVNEQYF.

J is TRBJ1-1 and V is TRBV4-1; 7 bases align to TRBD1. The V gene's germline CDR1 is MGHRA and CDR2 YSYEKL. V lost 2 bases, J lost 7 bases, and 4 bases stayed unmatched. The CDR3 extends over 13 amino acids. As DNA, the CDR3 is TGCGCCAGCAGCCAACACGACAGGGTTGAAGCTTTCTTT. Translated, it gives CASSQHDRVEAFF.

The chain joins TRBV7-9 to TRBJ1-4, with 7 nucleotides matching TRBD1. CDR1 and CDR2 from the germline V gene are SEHNR and FQNEAQ (reference sequence). With V trimmed by 4 bases and J by 5 bases, 7 bases remained unmatched. The CDR3 has 15 amino acids. The CDR3 spells CASSSYRGSNEKLFF. The CDR3 DNA follows: TGTGCCAGCAGCTCTTACAGGGGCTCCAATGAAAAACTGTTTTTT.

The chain uses TRBV6-4 and TRBJ2-3; 11 bases match TRBD2. Losses at the gene ends were 0 bases for V and 4 bases for J; bases not matched to a gene: 3. This CDR3 has 16 amino acids. Germline values: CDR1 MRHNA, CDR2 SNTAGT. The CDR3 DNA follows: TGTGCCAGCAGTGACTCTAGCGGGGGGGCCCCAGATACGCAGTATTTT. Its protein is CASSDSSGGAPDTQYF.

V is TRBV28 and J is TRBJ2-7; 7 bases agree with TRBD2. Trimming at V came to 5 bases and at J to 2 bases, leaving 9 bases not matched to a gene. In germline, CDR1 is MDHEN, CDR2 SYDVKM. There are 15 residues in the CDR3. Written as DNA, the CDR3 is TGTGCCAGCAGTCCATTAGCGGGCGGGACCTACGAGCAGTACTTC. It specifies CASSPLAGGTYEQYF.

The V and J genes are TRBV30 and TRBJ1-6, with D perhaps TRBD1 (5 bases). V lost 1 base and J lost 9, with 10 bases in between. Germline-derived CDR1 and CDR2 are GTSNPN and SVGIG (reference sequence). There are 13 residues in the CDR3. DNA of the CDR3: TGTGCCTGGAGTGGGCAGGGAGGTTCACCCCTCCACTTT. It yields the protein CAWSGQGGSPLHF. The whole variable domain, remainder taken from reference TRBV30 and TRBJ1-6, is SQTIHQWPATLVQPVGSPLSLECTVEGTSNPNLYWYRQAAGRGLQLLFYSVGIGQISSEVPQNLSASRPQDRQFILSSKKLLLSDSGFYLCAWSGQGGSPLHFGNGTRLTVT.

The chain recombines TRBV18 with TRBJ1-2, with D possibly TRBD1 on 5 matching bases. Germline V CDR1 and CDR2: KGHSH, LQKENI. V was cut by 2 bases and J by 6 bases, with 10 bases left in between. CDR3 length: 13 amino acids. Here the CDR3 DNA reads TGTGCCAGCTCACCAGGGGCAGACCATGGCTACACCTTC. Its protein product is CASSPGADHGYTF.

This rearrangement joins TRBV3-1 (or the pseudogene TRBV3-2) to TRBJ1-2, with D unresolved. Germline values: CDR1 LGHDT, CDR2 YNNKEL (reference sequence). V lost 3 bases, J lost 5 bases, and 19 bases lay in between. CDR3 length: 16 amino acids. The CDR3 bases are TGTGCCAGCAGCCACTCCCGAGACCGCGGTGGGTATGGCTACACCTTC. Its translation: CASSHSRDRGGYGYTF.

V is TRBV19 and J is TRBJ2-1, with 8 bases that match TRBD2. Germline V CDR1 and CDR2: LNHDA, SQIVND (reference sequence). The CDR3 totals 14 residues. Trimming at V came to 9 bases and at J to 3 bases, leaving 7 bases not matched to a gene. In DNA, the CDR3 is TGTGCCAGAGCAGCGGGGGAGAACTACAATGAGCAGTTCTTC. Its protein product is CARAAGENYNEQFF.

The chain couples TRBV29-1 to TRBJ1-1; 9 bases align to TRBD1. The CDR3 has 14 residues. Germline CDR1 SQVTM, CDR2 ANQGSEA. The trim removed 7 bases at V and 2 bases at J, leaving 8 bases unmatched. CDR3 bases: TGCAGCGCCCTAAGGGGACAGGGAAACACTGAAGCTTTCTTT. Protein: CSALRGQGNTEAFF.

V and J are TRBV10-3 and TRBJ1-1; D is uncertain. The germline CDR1 and CDR2 sequences are ENHRY and SYGVKD. CDR3 length equals 11 residues. V was cut by 6 bases and J by 1 base, with 3 bases left in between. Here the CDR3 DNA reads TGTGCCATCAGCAGGAACACTGAAGCTTTCTTT. It specifies CAISRNTEAFF.

The chain recombines TRBV7-2 with TRBJ2-7; 11 bases line up with TRBD1. This CDR3 is built from 15 residues. The germline V gene encodes CDR1 SGHTA and CDR2 FQGNSA. J gave up 5 bases and V 4 bases, and 7 bases lay outside the gene matches. CDR3 amino acids: CASSSQTGQGDEQYF. DNA of the CDR3: TGTGCCAGCAGCTCACAGACGGGACAGGGGGACGAGCAGTACTTC. The entire variable domain, with the rest obtained from reference TRBV7-2 and TRBJ2-7, is as follows: GAGVSQSPSNKVTEKGKDVELRCDPISGHTALYWYRQSLGQGLEFLIYFQGNSAPDKSGLPSDRFSAERTGGSVSTLTIQRTQQEDSAVYLCASSSQTGQGDEQYFGPGTRLTVT.

This sequence joins TRBV18 and TRBJ2-1, with TRBD1 matching over 8 bases. This CDR3 comprises 15 residues. Trimming took 2 bases from V and 8 from J; bases not matched to a gene: 8. CDR1 is KGHSH, CDR2 LQKENI, per germline. This CDR3 reads CASSPIRTGSHEQFF. DNA of the CDR3: TGTGCCAGCTCACCAATCAGGACAGGGTCCCATGAGCAGTTCTTC.

This rearrangement joins TRBV18 to TRBJ2-7, with 9 bases aligning to TRBD1. CDR1 KGHSH and CDR2 LQKENI come from the germline V gene. Germline trimming cut 4 bases from V and 1 base from J; bases unmatched to any gene: 11. This CDR3 contains 17 residues. CDR3: CASSLSGTGSLSYEQYF. CDR3 in DNA: TGTGCCAGCTCACTCTCCGGGACAGGGTCCCTATCCTACGAGCAGTACTTC.